The 29 T cell receptor beta chains in this list originate from one sample, sequenced in a study of T-cell reconstitution after alpha-beta-depleted transplantation in children. Unique molecular identifiers were incorporated into the prepared TCRbeta library. TCRdb passed the PCR reads through MiXCR, listing each CDR3 protein once. The sample has around 140,000 distinct CDR3 sequences, about 9% seen once; the top ten hold around a sixth. The source material was PBMCs, mostly from graft donor cells, sampled 180 days after TCRalphabeta/CD19-depleted stem cell transplant. These receptors originate from a female patient aged 2-9 years who had a stem cell transplant for congenital amegakaryocytic thrombocytopenia, so the T cells may come from the graft donor.

This clonotype was recorded many times. This chain connects TRBV7-3 to TRBJ2-3; perhaps TRBD1 as D (5 bases). Germline V gives CDR1 SGHTA, CDR2 FQGTGA. The V end lost 2 bases, the J end lost 3 bases, and 9 bases lay between the germline ends. CDR3 length: 14 amino acids. CDR3 sequence (DNA): TGTGCCAGCAGCTTATTAGGGGCTACAGATACGCAGTATTTT. Its protein product is CASSLLGATDTQYF.

This clonotype has at least ten counts. This chain uses TRBV5-1 with TRBJ2-1; TRBD2 matches at 11 bases. This CDR3 spans 15 amino acids. Per the germline V gene, CDR1 is SGHRS and CDR2 is YFSETQ. V dropped 2 bases and J dropped 7; count of bases not matched to a gene: 5. CDR3 region: CASSFATSGANEQFF. In DNA, the CDR3 is TGCGCCAGCAGCTTCGCGACTAGCGGGGCGAATGAGCAGTTCTTC.

The CDR3 DNA reads as TGTGCCAGCAGTGATTACGACAGGGGCCCGCCCGGGGAGCTGTTTTTT. It is translated as CASSDYDRGPPGELFF. J is TRBJ2-2 and V is TRBV6-1; 8 nucleotides align to TRBD1. Germline lookup yields CDR1 MNHNS and CDR2 SASEGT. J lost 6 bases, V lost 3 bases, and 9 bases had no gene match. The CDR3 length is 16 residues.

This clonotype was seen only a few times. The chain couples TRBV20-1 to TRBJ2-1, with D hard to call. V lost 3 bases and J lost 5, with 11 bases in between. Germline V lookup: CDR1 DFQATT, CDR2 SNEGSKA (reference sequence). This CDR3 has 13 residues. In nucleotides, the CDR3 is TGCAGTGCTAGGTGGGTCCCCCACAATGAGCAGTTCTTC. Translated: CSARWVPHNEQFF.

Ten or more counts support this clonotype. The rearrangement uses TRBV5-8 and TRBJ1-3; unclear D gene. Germline values: CDR1 SGHTS, CDR2 YDEGEE. CDR3 size: 15 residues. V lost 4 bases and J 0 bases, leaving 11 bases between the germline ends. CDR3 coding DNA: TGTGCCAGCAGCCTAAATATGGGCTCTGGAAACACCATATATTTT. Residues: CASSLNMGSGNTIYF.

This chain links TRBV30 with TRBJ2-7, with D hard to call. CDR3 length: 13 residues. The V end was cut by 6 bases, the J end by 2 bases, with 14 bases between. CDR1 and CDR2 (germline): GTSNPN, SVGIG (reference sequence). The CDR3 nucleotides read TGTGCCTGCGGCCCGGGTATCCCCTACGAGCAGTACTTC. Translating it yields CACGPGIPYEQYF.

This clonotype was counted at least ten times. V gene TRBV20-1 combines with J gene TRBJ2-1; no definite D call. Germline values: CDR1 DFQATT, CDR2 SNEGSKA (reference sequence). The CDR3 spans 11 residues. V was pared by 3 bases and J by 7 bases, with 7 bases between. CDR3 in amino acids: CSASNLNEQFF. The CDR3 DNA follows: TGCAGTGCTAGTAATCTGAATGAGCAGTTCTTC.

The table lists this clonotype with many counts. The V and J genes are TRBV6-1 and TRBJ2-5; 9 positions agree with TRBD1. J was trimmed by 8 bases and V by 10 bases; bases with no gene match: 14. This CDR3 is 14 amino acids long. CDR1 and CDR2 (germline): MNHNS, SASEGT. The CDR3 sequence is CATTGTGSVGTQYF. The CDR3 bases are TGTGCCACCACCGGGACAGGGTCCGTTGGAACCCAGTACTTC.

The chain employs TRBV5-1 and TRBJ2-7; 9 positions match TRBD2. The CDR3 consists of 18 residues. Germline V CDR1 and CDR2: SGHRS, YFSETQ. The trim removed 0 bases at V and 1 base at J, leaving 11 bases unmatched. The CDR3 DNA follows: TGCGCCAGCAGCTTGGAGGTCTCCGGCGGGAGGGATTCCTACGAGCAGTACTTC. It translates to CASSLEVSGGRDSYEQYF.

This clonotype was seen a few times. This chain connects TRBV27 to TRBJ2-1; 7 bases are a match to TRBD2. V lost 2 bases, J lost 9 bases, and 4 bases stayed unmatched. CDR1 is MNHEY, CDR2 SMNVEV, per germline (reference sequence). The CDR3 has 13 amino acids. DNA for the CDR3: TGTGCCAGCAGTTTAACCGGGGGGAGTGAGCAGTTCTTC. It encodes CASSLTGGSEQFF.

This clonotype was seen at least ten times. The V call is TRBV3-1, the J call TRBJ2-3; D ambiguous. Germline V gene lookup returns CDR1 LGHDT and CDR2 YNNKEL (reference sequence). The CDR3 is 13 amino acids. V dropped 4 bases and J dropped 9 bases, with 14 bases sitting between them. The CDR3 DNA is TGTGCCAGCAGCCCCTCCCTTATGGAGACGCAGTATTTT. The encoded protein is CASSPSLMETQYF.

The chain combines TRBV10-3 with TRBJ2-2; 8 positions agree with TRBD1. This CDR3 comprises 14 residues. V dropped 7 bases and J dropped 5; count of bases not matched to a gene: 6. Germline CDR1 ENHRY, CDR2 SYGVKD. The CDR3 nucleotides read TGTGCCATCACCAGGACAGGGTCGACCGGGGAGCTGTTTTTT. Translated: CAITRTGSTGELFF.

The chain joins TRBV7-3 to TRBJ2-1; 10 nucleotides line up with TRBD2. The CDR3 runs 17 residues. CDR1 and CDR2 (germline): SGHTA, FQGTGA. Trimming took 2 bases from V and 0 from J; bases not matched to a gene: 4. CDR3 nucleotides: TGTGCCAGCAGCTTACAGGCTAGCGGGAGCTCCTACAATGAGCAGTTCTTC. It codes for CASSLQASGSSYNEQFF.

This clonotype was seen many times. V and J are TRBV5-1 and TRBJ2-6; D is undetermined. Trimming cost V 4 bases and J 2 bases, with 10 bases left between them. Germline CDR1 is SGHRS and CDR2 is YFSETQ. The CDR3 has 15 amino acids. The CDR3 nucleotides read TGCGCCAGCAGCCCACCGGGCACTGGGGCCAACGTCCTGACTTTC. Encoded protein: CASSPPGTGANVLTF.

Many counts were recorded for this clonotype. This sequence joins TRBV7-8 and TRBJ1-3, with D possibly TRBD1 on 5 matching bases. The V gene's germline CDR1 is SGHVS and CDR2 FQNEAQ. The CDR3 spans 16 residues. The ends were cut back, 1 base at V and 0 bases at J, with 10 bases in the middle. CDR3 amino acids: CASSLGGESSGNTIYF. CDR3 nucleotides: TGTGCCAGCAGCTTAGGAGGGGAGAGCTCTGGAAACACCATATATTTT.

There are a few counts of this clonotype. The chain has TRBV10-3 and TRBJ2-5; TRBD2 is a possible D gene (5 bases). Trimming stripped 3 bases from V and 4 bases from J, with 18 bases between. Germline CDR1 is ENHRY and CDR2 is SYGVKD. The length of the CDR3 is 16 residues. CDR3 region: CAISDPVQSGRETQYF. The CDR3 DNA reads TGTGCCATCAGTGATCCCGTCCAATCGGGAAGAGAGACCCAGTACTTC.

This clonotype appeared many times. This sequence joins TRBV5-1 and TRBJ2-5; D ambiguous. CDR1 and CDR2 from the germline V gene are SGHRS and YFSETQ. The ends were cut back, 4 bases at V and 1 base at J, with 11 bases in the middle. This CDR3 is 14 amino acids long. This CDR3 reads CASSRLDGQETQYF. For the CDR3, the DNA is TGCGCCAGCAGCCGCCTAGACGGCCAAGAGACCCAGTACTTC.

This clonotype was found many times. This rearrangement joins TRBV5-1 to TRBJ1-6; TRBD1 agrees at 8 bases. The J segment lost 11 bases and the V segment lost 5 bases, leaving 6 bases of the junction unmatched. The CDR3 consists of 13 residues. Germline CDR1 and CDR2: SGHRS and YFSETQ. CDR3 protein: CASSKDRVTPLHF. In DNA, the CDR3 is TGCGCCAGCAGTAAGGACAGGGTGACACCCCTCCACTTT. The whole variable domain, remainder taken from reference TRBV5-1 and TRBJ1-6, is KAGVTQTPRYLIKTRGQQVTLSCSPISGHRSVSWYQQTPGQGLQFLFEYFSETQRNKGNFPGRFSGRQFSNSRSEMNVSTLELGDSALYLCASSKDRVTPLHFGNGTRLTVT.

This clonotype was detected a few times. The chain recombines TRBV20-1 with TRBJ2-7; D is possibly TRBD1 or TRBD2 (7 bases each). This CDR3 spans 14 amino acids. Germline CDR1 is DFQATT and CDR2 is SNEGSKA (reference sequence). Trimming pared 2 bases from V and 0 bases from J, leaving 11 bases between. In DNA, the CDR3 is TGCAGTGCTAGAACAGGGGACTACTCCTACGAGCAGTACTTC. Protein product: CSARTGDYSYEQYF.

This clonotype came up many times. The gene calls are TRBV29-1 and TRBJ1-4; D not resolved. CDR1 and CDR2 (germline): SQVTM, ANQGSEA. V gave up 4 bases and J gave up 3 bases, with 12 bases separating them. CDR3 length: 14 amino acids. For the CDR3, the DNA is TGCAGCGTTGCATCTGGGCTTTCTAATGAAAAACTGTTTTTT. It yields the protein CSVASGLSNEKLFF.

In its sample, this clonotype was seen many times. The CDR3 sequence is CASRTHGQVETQYF. The CDR3 DNA follows: TGTGCCAGCAGGACCCATGGACAGGTGGAGACCCAGTACTTC. The rearrangement joins TRBV28 to TRBJ2-5; TRBD1 agrees at 7 bases. Trimming at V came to 6 bases and at J to 5 bases, leaving 9 bases not matched to a gene. Germline CDR1 and CDR2: MDHEN and SYDVKM. CDR3 length: 14 amino acids.

This clonotype was counted a single time. The chain uses TRBV14 and TRBJ1-1; D may be TRBD1 (5 bases). Germline-derived CDR1 and CDR2 are SGHDN and FVKESK. This CDR3 contains 15 residues. V lost 1 base and J 5 bases, leaving 14 bases between the germline ends. The CDR3 bases are TGTGCCAGCAGCCAAGGACCAGGGATGAGGACTGAAGCTTTCTTT. It codes for CASSQGPGMRTEAFF.

This clonotype was observed at least ten times. The chain combines TRBV6-1 with TRBJ1-1, with TRBD1 matching 7 bases. Germline trimming cut 4 bases from V and 0 bases from J; bases unmatched to any gene: 2. CDR3 length: 14 amino acids. Germline values: CDR1 MNHNS, CDR2 SASEGT. As DNA, the CDR3 is TGTGCCAGCAGTGCCACAGGGGTGAACACTGAAGCTTTCTTT. Amino acids: CASSATGVNTEAFF.

This clonotype has a count of ten or more. The J gene is TRBJ1-4, the V gene TRBV7-2; D not certain. The germline V and J ends were trimmed by 1 base and 8 bases, with 8 bases remaining between them. Looked up from germline, CDR1 is SGHTA and CDR2 is FQGNSA. The CDR3 covers 13 residues. This chain's CDR3 is CASSLGHTEKLFF. The CDR3 bases are TGTGCCAGCAGCTTAGGACACACCGAAAAACTGTTTTTT.

This clonotype has at least ten counts. V usage is TRBV20-1 and J usage is TRBJ2-3, with D tentatively TRBD1 or TRBD2 (6 bases each). The CDR3 consists of 14 residues. V lost 4 bases to trimming and J lost 1 base, with 12 bases between them. Germline V gene sequence: CDR1 DFQATT, CDR2 SNEGSKA (reference sequence). The CDR3 spells CSATDRRGTDTQYF. DNA of the CDR3: TGCAGTGCTACCGACAGGAGGGGCACAGATACGCAGTATTTT.

Many counts were recorded for this clonotype. J is TRBJ2-7 and V is TRBV7-2, with 8 bases identical to TRBD2. Germline V gene lookup returns CDR1 SGHTA and CDR2 FQGNSA. The V and J ends lost 1 base and 0 bases, in that order; junction bases with no gene match: 2. This CDR3 is 15 amino acids long. Here the CDR3 DNA reads TGTGCCAGCAGCTTAGTTAGCGGGACCTCCTACGAGCAGTACTTC. Protein sequence: CASSLVSGTSYEQYF.

Remarks on this clonotype: Because it lacks the conserved phenylalanine or tryptophan at the end, this CDR3 is likely a read error. This sequence joins TRBV27 and TRBJ2-5; D remains unclear. The ends were cut back, 0 bases at V and 1 base at J, with 6 bases in the middle. The CDR3 has 14 residues. Per germline, CDR1 MNHEY and CDR2 SMNVEV (reference sequence). The CDR3 sequence: CASSLSPVQETQYY. CDR3 DNA: TGTGCCAGCAGTTTATCTCCCGTCCAAGAGACCCAGTACTAC.

The chain carries TRBV14 and TRBJ2-7, with 9 bases identical to TRBD2. V was pared by 3 bases and J by 3 bases, with 12 bases of the junction left unmatched. Germline-derived CDR1 and CDR2 are SGHDN and FVKESK. The CDR3 runs 17 residues. This CDR3 is CASSQPVWDSGSYEQYF. The CDR3 DNA sequence: TGTGCCAGCAGCCAGCCGGTATGGGATAGCGGGAGCTACGAGCAGTACTTC.

This clonotype showed up many times. The J gene is TRBJ2-7, the V gene TRBV5-1, with D possibly being TRBD2 (6 bases). This CDR3 has 14 amino acids. The ends were cut back, 2 bases at V and 3 bases at J, with 12 bases in the middle. Germline-derived CDR1 and CDR2 are SGHRS and YFSETQ. The CDR3 bases are TGCGCCAGCAGCTTTAGCGGTGAAATCTACGAGCAGTACTTC. It specifies CASSFSGEIYEQYF.